These T cell receptor beta chains were read from a single sample in a study of blood T cell repertoires in COVID-19. TCRdb's copy holds only in-frame clones and misses some; the assay was immunoSEQ multiplex PCR. This sample has about 320,000 clones, with roughly 90% found just once. Input material: PBMCs or T cells enriched from blood (not recorded which). These receptor sequences come from a man aged 55 to 70 who had recovered from COVID-19. Both conserved end residues are part of each CDR3.

>TRBV30|14|TRBJ1-1
CAWSGWSRNTEAFF
>TRBV9|15|TRBJ2-7
CASSVEGVAGDEQYF
>TRBV4-2|16|TRBJ2-2
CASSQDLGGGTGELFF
>TRBV4-3|16|TRBJ1-2
CASSQGLTGANYGYTF
>TRBV7-2|14|TRBJ1-1
CASSNPGFYTEAFF
>TRBV11-2|15|TRBJ1-3
CASSLVRAQWDTIYF
>TRBV2|16|TRBJ2-1
CASSGLAGGSYNEQFF
>TRBV30|16|TRBJ1-5
CAWSPTGEFRNQPQHF
>TRBV6-5|16|TRBJ2-5
CASSYEGGSLVETQYF
>TRBV3-1/TRBV3-2|14|TRBJ1-2
CASSPSGQGGGYTF
>TRBV6-5|15|TRBJ2-1
CASIELAGGYGEQFF
>TRBV9|14|TRBJ2-2
CASSVRVDTGELFF
>TRBV6-2/TRBV6-3|16|TRBJ1-1
CASSYEIDSLNTEAFF
>TRBV18|14|TRBJ1-5
CASSSGYSNQPQHF
>TRBV5-5|16|TRBJ2-3
CASSLLLREPTDTQYF
>TRBV5-1|20|TRBJ1-4
CASSRIVPGRAFTTNEKLFF
>TRBV18|15|TRBJ1-4
CASSPPGATNEKLFF
>TRBV6-6|17|TRBJ1-6
CASSLLRGYSYNSPLHF
>TRBV7-6|14|TRBJ1-2
CASSLSRGGYGYTF
>TRBV7-9|14|TRBJ1-2
CASSLSSGNYGYTF
>TRBV5-1|14|TRBJ1-2
CASSLGAQEVGYTF
>TRBV7-2|12|TRBJ2-7
CASSAEVATRYF
>TRBV4-3|14|TRBJ1-1
CASSRQGGDTEAFF
>TRBV6-1|17|TRBJ1-1
CASSEGEWEGRNTEAFF
>TRBV14|16|TRBJ1-1
CASSQDLGQGDTEAFF
>TRBV6-1|16|TRBJ1-2
CASSEWVGQGLYGYTF
>TRBV21-1|16|TRBJ1-6
CASSKPRTGYNSPLHF
>TRBV7-3|15|TRBJ2-2
CASSFVTGGNGELFF
>TRBV6-6|12|TRBJ2-1
CASSQRTTEQFF
>TRBV7-8|15|TRBJ2-1
CASSMSSGSHNEQFF
>TRBV3-1/TRBV3-2|13|TRBJ1-1
CASSLGQGAKAFF
>TRBV4-3|15|TRBJ2-5
CASSPSGGYPETQYF
>TRBV2|14|TRBJ2-5
CASSRGGVQETQYF
>TRBV27|13|TRBJ2-7
CASRDWSSYEQYF
>TRBV19|13|TRBJ2-1
CASRGTNNNEQFF
>TRBV19|12|TRBJ1-5
CASNQGNQPQHF
>TRBV9|14|TRBJ1-1
CASSVQGGNTEAFF
>TRBV7-9|14|TRBJ1-2
CASSPDNSNYGYTF
>TRBV5-4|15|TRBJ2-5
CASSLVGTGQETQYF
>TRBV3-1/TRBV3-2|15|TRBJ1-1
CASSPVDRRNTEAFF
>TRBV27|14|TRBJ1-6
CASTHGSVYSPLHF
>TRBV10-3|17|TRBJ1-1
CAIREHHGQGADTEAFF
>TRBV18|15|TRBJ2-7
CASSSGRRGTYEQYF
>TRBV2|15|TRBJ1-1
CASTEQGESGTEAFF
>TRBV3-1/TRBV3-2|14|TRBJ2-2
CASSPYTSVGELFF
>TRBV3-1/TRBV3-2|13|TRBJ1-4
CASSPDSGEKLFF
>TRBV5-1|15|TRBJ2-2
CASSATTGYTGELFF